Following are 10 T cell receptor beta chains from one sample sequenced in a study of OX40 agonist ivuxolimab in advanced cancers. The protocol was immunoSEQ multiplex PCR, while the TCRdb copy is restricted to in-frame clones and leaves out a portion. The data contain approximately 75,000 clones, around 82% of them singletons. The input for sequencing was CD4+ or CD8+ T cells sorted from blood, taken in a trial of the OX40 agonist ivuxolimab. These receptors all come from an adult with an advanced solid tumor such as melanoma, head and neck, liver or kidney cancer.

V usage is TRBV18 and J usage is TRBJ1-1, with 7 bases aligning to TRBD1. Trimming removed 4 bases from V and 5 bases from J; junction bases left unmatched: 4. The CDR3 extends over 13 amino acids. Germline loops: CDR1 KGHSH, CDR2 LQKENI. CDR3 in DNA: TGTGCCAGCTCACGAGGGGGCTGGACTGAAGCTTTCTTT. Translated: CASSRGGWTEAFF.

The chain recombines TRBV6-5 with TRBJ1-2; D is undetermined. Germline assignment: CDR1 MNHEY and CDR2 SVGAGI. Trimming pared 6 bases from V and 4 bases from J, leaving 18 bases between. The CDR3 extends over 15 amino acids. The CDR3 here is CASSPLGNLGYGYTF. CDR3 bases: TGTGCCAGCAGCCCATTGGGCAATCTTGGCTATGGCTACACCTTC.

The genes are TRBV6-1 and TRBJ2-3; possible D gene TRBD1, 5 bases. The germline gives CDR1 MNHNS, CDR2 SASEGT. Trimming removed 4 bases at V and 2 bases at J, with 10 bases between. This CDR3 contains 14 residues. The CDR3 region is CASSGQLYTDTQYF. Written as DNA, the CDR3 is TGTGCCAGCAGTGGACAGCTCTACACAGATACGCAGTATTTT.

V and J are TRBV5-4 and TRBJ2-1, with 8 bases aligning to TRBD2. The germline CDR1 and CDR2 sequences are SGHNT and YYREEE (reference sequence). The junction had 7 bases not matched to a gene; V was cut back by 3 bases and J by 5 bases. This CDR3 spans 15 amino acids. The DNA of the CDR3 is TGTGCCAGCAGCTATGTTCGGGGGGGCCACAATGAGCAGTTCTTC. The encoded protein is CASSYVRGGHNEQFF.

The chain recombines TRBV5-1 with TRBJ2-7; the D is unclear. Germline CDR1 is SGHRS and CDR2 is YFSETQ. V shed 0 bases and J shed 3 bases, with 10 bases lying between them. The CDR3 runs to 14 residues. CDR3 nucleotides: TGCGCCAGCAGCTTGGGGTCCGCCAGCTACGAGCAGTACTTC. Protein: CASSLGSASYEQYF.

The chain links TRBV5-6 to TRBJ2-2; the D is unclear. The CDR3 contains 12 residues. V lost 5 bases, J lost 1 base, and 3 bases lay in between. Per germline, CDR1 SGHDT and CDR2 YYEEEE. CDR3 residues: CASRLNTGELFF. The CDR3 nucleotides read TGTGCCAGCAGACTGAACACCGGGGAGCTGTTTTTT.

As DNA, the CDR3 is TGCGCCAGCAGCCAAGAGGCTAGCGGGTACCAAGAGACCCAGTACTTC. Encoded protein: CASSQEASGYQETQYF. J is TRBJ2-5 and V is TRBV4-1; 8 nucleotides match TRBD2. V lost 0 bases to trimming and J lost 0 bases; unmatched junction nucleotides: 3. The CDR3 has 16 amino acids. Germline V lookup: CDR1 MGHRA, CDR2 YSYEKL.

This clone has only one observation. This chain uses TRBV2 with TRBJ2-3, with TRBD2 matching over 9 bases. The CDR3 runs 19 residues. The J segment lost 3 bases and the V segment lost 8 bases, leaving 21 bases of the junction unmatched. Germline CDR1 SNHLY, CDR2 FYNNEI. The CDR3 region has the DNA TGTGCCAGCTCGACGGGGGGGCCGATAGCGGGAGCGAGGACAGATACGCAGTATTTT. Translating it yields CASSTGGPIAGARTDTQYF.

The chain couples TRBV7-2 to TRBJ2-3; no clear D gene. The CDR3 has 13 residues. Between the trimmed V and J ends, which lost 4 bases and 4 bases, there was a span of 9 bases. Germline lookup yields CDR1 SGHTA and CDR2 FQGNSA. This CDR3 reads CASSSHAADTQYF. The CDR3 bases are TGTGCCAGCAGCTCCCACGCCGCAGATACGCAGTATTTT.

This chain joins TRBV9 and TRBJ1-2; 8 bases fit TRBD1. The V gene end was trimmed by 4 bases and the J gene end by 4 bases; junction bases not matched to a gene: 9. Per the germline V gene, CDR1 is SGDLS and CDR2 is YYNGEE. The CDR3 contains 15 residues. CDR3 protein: CASSTRTGPGYGYTF. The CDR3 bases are TGTGCCAGCAGCACACGGACAGGGCCTGGCTATGGCTACACCTTC. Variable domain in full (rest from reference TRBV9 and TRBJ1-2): DSGVTQTPKHLITATGQRVTLRCSPRSGDLSVYWYQQSLDQGLQFLIQYYNGEERAKGNILERFSAQQFPDLHSELNLSSLELGDSALYFCASSTRTGPGYGYTFGSGTRLTVV.